This T cell receptor beta chain was observed in a study of OX40 agonist ivuxolimab in advanced cancers. Findings of the study overall: At doses 0.1 to 3.0 mg/kg, CD4+ and CD8+ clones expanded.

The assay was immunoSEQ multiplex PCR, and TCRdb's table has in-frame clones only and misses some. The repertoire consists of about 92,000 clones, with roughly four fifths occurring once and the leading ten covering around 5.8%. With respect to this clone: The antigen remains undetermined.

This TCR derives from an adult with an advanced solid tumor such as melanoma, head and neck, liver or kidney cancer. The starting material was CD4+ or CD8+ T cells sorted from blood, obtained in a trial of the OX40 agonist ivuxolimab.

CDR3 DNA sequence: TGTGCCACCAGCAGAGATAGACTGTACAATGAGCAGTTCTTC. Translated: CATSRDRLYNEQFF. The chain is built from TRBV15 and TRBJ2-1; D call uncertain. This CDR3 comprises 14 residues. Germline CDR1 LNHNV, CDR2 YYDKDF (reference sequence). V was shortened by 0 bases and J by 4 bases, with 7 bases between the two germline ends. Drawing the rest from reference TRBV15 and TRBJ2-1, the complete variable domain is DAMVIQNPRYQVTQFGKPVTLSCSQTLNHNVMYWYQQKSSQAPKLLFHYYDKDFNNEADTPDNFQSRRPNTSFCFLDIRSPGLGDTAMYLCATSRDRLYNEQFFGPGTRLTVL.